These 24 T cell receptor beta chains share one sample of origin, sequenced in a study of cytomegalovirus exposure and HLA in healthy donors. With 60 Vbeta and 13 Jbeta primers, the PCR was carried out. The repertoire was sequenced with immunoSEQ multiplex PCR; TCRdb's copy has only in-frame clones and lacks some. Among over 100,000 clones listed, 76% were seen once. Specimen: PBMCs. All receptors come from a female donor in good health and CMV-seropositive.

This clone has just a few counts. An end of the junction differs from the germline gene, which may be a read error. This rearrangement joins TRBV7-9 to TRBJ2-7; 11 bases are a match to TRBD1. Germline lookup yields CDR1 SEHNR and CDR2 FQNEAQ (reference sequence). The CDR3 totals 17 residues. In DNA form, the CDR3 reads TGTTCCAGCAGCTCCAGGACAGGGGGCGCATCTTTCTACGAGCAGTACTTC. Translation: CSSSSRTGGASFYEQYF.

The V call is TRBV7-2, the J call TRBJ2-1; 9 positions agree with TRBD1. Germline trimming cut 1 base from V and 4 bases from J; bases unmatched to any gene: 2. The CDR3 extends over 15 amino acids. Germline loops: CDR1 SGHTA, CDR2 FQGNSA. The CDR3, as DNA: TGTGCCAGCAGCTTAGACAGGGGGCGATACAATGAGCAGTTCTTC. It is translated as CASSLDRGRYNEQFF.

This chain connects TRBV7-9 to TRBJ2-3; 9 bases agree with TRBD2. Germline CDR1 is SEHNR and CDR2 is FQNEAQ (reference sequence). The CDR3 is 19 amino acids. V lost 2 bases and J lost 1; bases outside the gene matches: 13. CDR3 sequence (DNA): TGTGCCAGCAGCTTAAGGGGACTAGCCTTCTCAGGCGGCACAGATACGCAGTATTTT. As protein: CASSLRGLAFSGGTDTQYF. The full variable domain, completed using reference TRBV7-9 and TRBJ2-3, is DTGVSQNPRHKITKRGQNVTFRCDPISEHNRLYWYRQTLGQGPEFLTYFQNEAQLEKSRLLSDRFSAERPKGSFSTLEIQRTEQGDSAMYLCASSLRGLAFSGGTDTQYFGPGTRLTVL.

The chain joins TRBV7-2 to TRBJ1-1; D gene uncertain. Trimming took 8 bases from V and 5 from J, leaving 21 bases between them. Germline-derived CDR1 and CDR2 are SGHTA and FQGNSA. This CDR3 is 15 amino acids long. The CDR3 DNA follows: TGTGCCAGCGGCCTGATTGGAGGAGGATGGACTGAAGCTTTCTTT. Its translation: CASGLIGGGWTEAFF.

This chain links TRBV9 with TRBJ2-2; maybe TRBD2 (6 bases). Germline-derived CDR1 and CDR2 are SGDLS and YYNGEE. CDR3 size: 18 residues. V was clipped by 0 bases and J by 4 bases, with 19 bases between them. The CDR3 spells CASSVEFRDGRGTGELFF. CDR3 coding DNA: TGTGCCAGCAGCGTAGAATTCCGGGACGGGAGAGGCACCGGGGAGCTGTTTTTT. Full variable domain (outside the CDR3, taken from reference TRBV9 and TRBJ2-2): DSGVTQTPKHLITATGQRVTLRCSPRSGDLSVYWYQQSLDQGLQFLIQYYNGEERAKGNILERFSAQQFPDLHSELNLSSLELGDSALYFCASSVEFRDGRGTGELFFGEGSRLTVL.

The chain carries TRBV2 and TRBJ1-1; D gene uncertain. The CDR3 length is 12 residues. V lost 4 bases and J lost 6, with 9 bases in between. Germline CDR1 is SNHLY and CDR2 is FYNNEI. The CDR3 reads CASSVNSPEAFF. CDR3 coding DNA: TGTGCCAGCAGTGTAAACAGCCCTGAAGCTTTCTTT.

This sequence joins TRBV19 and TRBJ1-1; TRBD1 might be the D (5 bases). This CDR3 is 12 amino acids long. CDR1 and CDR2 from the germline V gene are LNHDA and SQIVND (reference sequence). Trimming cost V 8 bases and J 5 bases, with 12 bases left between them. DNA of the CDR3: TGTGCCAGTTGGGGGGGAGGGACTGAAGCTTTCTTT. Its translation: CASWGGGTEAFF.

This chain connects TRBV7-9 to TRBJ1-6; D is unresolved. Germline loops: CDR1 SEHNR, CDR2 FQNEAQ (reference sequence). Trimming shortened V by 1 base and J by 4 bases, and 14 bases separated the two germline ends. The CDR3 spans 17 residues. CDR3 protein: CASSLGGVWEYNSPLHF. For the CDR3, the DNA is TGTGCCAGCAGCTTAGGAGGCGTATGGGAGTATAATTCACCCCTCCACTTT.

This CDR3 is CASSLRQGAFYGYTF. For the CDR3, the DNA is TGTGCCAGTAGTTTACGACAGGGGGCCTTCTATGGCTACACCTTC. This chain joins TRBV19 and TRBJ1-2; 10 bases line up with TRBD1. The V segment lost 5 bases and the J segment 4 bases; nucleotides outside the gene matches: 7. There are 15 residues in the CDR3. Germline V gives CDR1 LNHDA, CDR2 SQIVND (reference sequence).

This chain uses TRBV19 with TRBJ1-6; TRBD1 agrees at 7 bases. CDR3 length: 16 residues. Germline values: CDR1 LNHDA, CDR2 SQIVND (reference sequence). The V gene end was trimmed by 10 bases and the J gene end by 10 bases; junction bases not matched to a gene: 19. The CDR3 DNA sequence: TGTGCCACCAAAGTCTCGGGGACCAGGGGGAACTCACCCCTCCACTTT. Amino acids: CATKVSGTRGNSPLHF.

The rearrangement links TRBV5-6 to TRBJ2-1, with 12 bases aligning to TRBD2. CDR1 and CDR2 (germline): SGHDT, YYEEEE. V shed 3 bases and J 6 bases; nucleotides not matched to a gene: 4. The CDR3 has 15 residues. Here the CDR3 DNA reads TGTGCCAGCAGCTCAGGGACTAGCGGGTTCAATGAGCAGTTCTTC. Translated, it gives CASSSGTSGFNEQFF.

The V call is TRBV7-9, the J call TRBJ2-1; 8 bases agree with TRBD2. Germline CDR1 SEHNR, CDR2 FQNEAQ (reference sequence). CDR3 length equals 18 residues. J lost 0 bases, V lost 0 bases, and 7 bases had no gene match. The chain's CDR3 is CASSLAFGGGSSYNEQFF. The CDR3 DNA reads TGTGCCAGCAGCTTAGCTTTCGGCGGGGGGAGCTCCTACAATGAGCAGTTCTTC.

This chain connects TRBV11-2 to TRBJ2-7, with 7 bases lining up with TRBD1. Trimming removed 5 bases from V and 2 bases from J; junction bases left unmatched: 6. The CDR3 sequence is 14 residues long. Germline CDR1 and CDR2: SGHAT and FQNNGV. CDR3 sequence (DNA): TGTGCCAGCAGCGCCAGACAGGGTACCTACGAGCAGTACTTC. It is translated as CASSARQGTYEQYF.

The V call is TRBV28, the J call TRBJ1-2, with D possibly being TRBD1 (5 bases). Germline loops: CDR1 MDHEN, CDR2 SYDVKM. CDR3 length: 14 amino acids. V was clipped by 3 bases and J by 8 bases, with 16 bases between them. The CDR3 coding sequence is TGTGCCAGCAGTTTGGGCGGGGCCGTTCGGGGCTACACCTTC. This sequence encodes CASSLGGAVRGYTF.

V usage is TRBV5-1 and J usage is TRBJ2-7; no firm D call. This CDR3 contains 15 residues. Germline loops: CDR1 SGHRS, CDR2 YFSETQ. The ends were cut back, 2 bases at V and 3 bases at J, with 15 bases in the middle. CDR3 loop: CASSFFGHSSYEQYF. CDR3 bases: TGCGCCAGCAGCTTTTTCGGCCATTCTAGCTACGAGCAGTACTTC. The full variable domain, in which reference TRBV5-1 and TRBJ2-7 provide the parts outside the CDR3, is KAGVTQTPRYLIKTRGQQVTLSCSPISGHRSVSWYQQTPGQGLQFLFEYFSETQRNKGNFPGRFSGRQFSNSRSEMNVSTLELGDSALYLCASSFFGHSSYEQYFGPGTRLTVT.

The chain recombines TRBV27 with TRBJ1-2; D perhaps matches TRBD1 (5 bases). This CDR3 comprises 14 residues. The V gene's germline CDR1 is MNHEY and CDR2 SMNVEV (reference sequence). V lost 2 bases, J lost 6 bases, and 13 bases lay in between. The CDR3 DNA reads TGTGCCAGCAGTTTAGTGGGGGGGATCCATGGCTACACCTTC. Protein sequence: CASSLVGGIHGYTF.

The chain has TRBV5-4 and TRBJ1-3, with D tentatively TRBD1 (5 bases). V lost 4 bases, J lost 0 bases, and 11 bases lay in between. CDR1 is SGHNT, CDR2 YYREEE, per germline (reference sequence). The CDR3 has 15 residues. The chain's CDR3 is CASSQGVGSGNTIYF. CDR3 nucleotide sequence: TGTGCCAGCAGCCAGGGCGTAGGCTCTGGAAACACCATATATTTT.

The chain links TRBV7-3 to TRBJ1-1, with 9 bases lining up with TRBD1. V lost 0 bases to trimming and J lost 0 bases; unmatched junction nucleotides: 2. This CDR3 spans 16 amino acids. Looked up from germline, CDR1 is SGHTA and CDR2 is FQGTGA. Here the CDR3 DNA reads TGTGCCAGCAGCTTAACCGGACAGGGGATGAACACTGAAGCTTTCTTT. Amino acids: CASSLTGQGMNTEAFF.

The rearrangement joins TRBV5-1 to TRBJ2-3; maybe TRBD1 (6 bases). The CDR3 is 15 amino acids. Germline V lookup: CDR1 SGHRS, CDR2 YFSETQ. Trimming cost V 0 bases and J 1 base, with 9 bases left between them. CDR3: CASSLEDSRTDTQYF. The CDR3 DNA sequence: TGCGCCAGCAGCTTGGAGGACAGCCGCACAGATACGCAGTATTTT. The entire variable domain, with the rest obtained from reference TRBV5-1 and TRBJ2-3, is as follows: KAGVTQTPRYLIKTRGQQVTLSCSPISGHRSVSWYQQTPGQGLQFLFEYFSETQRNKGNFPGRFSGRQFSNSRSEMNVSTLELGDSALYLCASSLEDSRTDTQYFGPGTRLTVL.

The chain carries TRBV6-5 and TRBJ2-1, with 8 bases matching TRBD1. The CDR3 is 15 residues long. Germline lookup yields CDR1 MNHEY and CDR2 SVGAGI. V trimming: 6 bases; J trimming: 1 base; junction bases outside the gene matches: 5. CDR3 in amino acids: CASRRDRSSYNEQFF. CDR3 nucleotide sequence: TGTGCCAGCAGACGGGACAGGTCTTCCTACAATGAGCAGTTCTTC.

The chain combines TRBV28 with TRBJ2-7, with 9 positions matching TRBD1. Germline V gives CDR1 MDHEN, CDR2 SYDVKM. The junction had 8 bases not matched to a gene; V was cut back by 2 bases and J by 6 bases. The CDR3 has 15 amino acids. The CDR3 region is CASSLGGQGVFEQYF. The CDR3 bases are TGTGCCAGCAGTTTAGGGGGACAGGGTGTGTTCGAGCAGTACTTC.

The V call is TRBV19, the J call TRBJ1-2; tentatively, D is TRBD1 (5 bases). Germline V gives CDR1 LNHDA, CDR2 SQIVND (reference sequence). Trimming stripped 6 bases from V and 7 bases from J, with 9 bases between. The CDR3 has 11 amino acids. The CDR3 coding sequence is TGTGCCAGTAGGACAGAATTTGGCTACACCTTC. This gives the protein CASRTEFGYTF.

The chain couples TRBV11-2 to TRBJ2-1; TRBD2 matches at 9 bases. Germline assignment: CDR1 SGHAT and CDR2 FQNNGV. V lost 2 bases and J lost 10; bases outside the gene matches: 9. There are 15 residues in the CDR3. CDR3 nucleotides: TGTGCCAGCAGCTTAAGTTTAGCGGGAGTGGGGGAGCAGTTCTTC. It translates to CASSLSLAGVGEQFF.

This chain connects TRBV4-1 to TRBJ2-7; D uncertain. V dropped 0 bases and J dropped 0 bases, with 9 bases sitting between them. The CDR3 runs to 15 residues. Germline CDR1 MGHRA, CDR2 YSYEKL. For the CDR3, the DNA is TGCGCCAGCAGCCAAGATGAGGATAGCTCCTACGAGCAGTACTTC. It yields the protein CASSQDEDSSYEQYF.